This passage covers 21 T cell receptor beta chains from one sample sequenced in a study of cytomegalovirus exposure and HLA in healthy donors. The PCR contained 60 Vbeta and 13 Jbeta primers. Profiled with immunoSEQ multiplex PCR; TCRdb holds only in-frame clones, not every one. Among under 110,000 clones listed, under 80% were seen once. The sequenced sample consisted of PBMCs. The receptors come from a man between 60 and 75 years old in good health and CMV-seronegative.

This clone was detected only once. J is TRBJ2-7 and V is TRBV28; TRBD1 agrees at 8 bases. Germline CDR1 reads MDHEN; CDR2 reads SYDVKM. The CDR3 extends over 14 amino acids. The V and J ends lost 5 bases and 4 bases, in that order; junction bases with no gene match: 7. CDR3 sequence (DNA): TGTGCCAGCAGTAGGGCAGGGGGCTCGTACGAGCAGTACGTC. It yields the protein CASSRAGGSYEQYV.

The V call is TRBV9, the J call TRBJ1-2, with D unresolved. The V end was cut by 4 bases, the J end by 8 bases, with 21 bases between. The CDR3 contains 15 residues. Germline CDR1 reads SGDLS; CDR2 reads YYNGEE. The CDR3 DNA reads TGTGCCAGCAGCCCTCACGGAGTGCCGAGTAGGGGCTACACCTTC. Amino acids: CASSPHGVPSRGYTF.

CDR3 nucleotides: TGTGCCAGCAGCCCAACAGGGGGGAGTGAAAAACTGTTTTTT. Translation gives CASSPTGGSEKLFF. The gene calls are TRBV7-2 and TRBJ1-4, with TRBD1 identical over 8 bases. Trimming at V came to 5 bases and at J to 7 bases, leaving 6 bases not matched to a gene. The CDR3 loop spans 14 amino acids. The germline V gene encodes CDR1 SGHTA and CDR2 FQGNSA.

This clone was observed a handful of times. V is TRBV19 and J is TRBJ2-6, with no clear D. From germline, CDR1 is LNHDA and CDR2 SQIVND (reference sequence). Trimming removed 3 bases from V and 0 bases from J, with 12 bases in between. CDR3 size: 17 residues. The CDR3 DNA reads TGTGCCAGTAGTATTGGAGACGGATTCTCTGGGGCCAACGTCCTGACTTTC. The encoded protein is CASSIGDGFSGANVLTF.

The chain uses TRBV2 and TRBJ1-2; D gene unclear. Trimming cost V 4 bases and J 4 bases, with 13 bases left between them. This CDR3 has 14 residues. The germline gives CDR1 SNHLY, CDR2 FYNNEI. This CDR3 is CASSVVRESYGYTF. As DNA, the CDR3 is TGTGCCAGCAGTGTTGTCCGGGAATCCTATGGCTACACCTTC.

CDR3 protein: CASSLVGGGYGYTF. In DNA, the CDR3 is TGTGCCAGCAGCTTAGTCGGGGGGGGCTATGGCTACACCTTC. This chain connects TRBV7-9 to TRBJ1-2, with a weak D call TRBD1 (5 bases). CDR1 SEHNR and CDR2 FQNEAQ come from the germline V gene (reference sequence). The CDR3 length is 14 residues. The germline V and J ends were trimmed by 1 base and 4 bases, with 10 bases remaining between them.

The chain joins TRBV28 to TRBJ2-7; 8 bases agree with TRBD1. CDR1 is MDHEN and CDR2 is SYDVKM in the germline V gene. The CDR3 has 13 amino acids. V shed 2 bases, J shed 9 bases, and the junction held 6 bases outside the gene matches. The CDR3 DNA sequence: TGTGCCAGCAGTTTAAGACAGGGGAATCGGCAGTACGTC. Its translation is CASSLRQGNRQYV.

The chain is built from TRBV18 and TRBJ1-1; the D gene is possibly TRBD1 (6 bases). This CDR3 is built from 18 residues. Germline CDR1 reads KGHSH; CDR2 reads LQKENI. Trimming took 2 bases from V and 2 from J, leaving 21 bases between them. In nucleotides, the CDR3 is TGTGCCAGCTCACCAGTGACTTTGGCCCCAGGGGTTAACACTGAAGCTTTCTTT. This codes for CASSPVTLAPGVNTEAFF.

V gene TRBV9 combines with J gene TRBJ2-3; D may be TRBD2 (5 bases). Germline values: CDR1 SGDLS, CDR2 YYNGEE. Between the trimmed V and J ends, which lost 3 bases and 4 bases, there was a span of 15 bases. This CDR3 comprises 15 residues. The CDR3 DNA is TGTGCCAGCAGCGCCCTAGCCGGGTCGGCAGATACGCAGTATTTT. Amino acid sequence: CASSALAGSADTQYF.

The rearrangement uses TRBV12-5 and TRBJ1-5; no clear D gene. Germline CDR1 and CDR2: LGHNT and FRNRAP. This CDR3 region has 15 residues. V was pared by 3 bases and J by 2 bases, with 11 bases between. The CDR3 coding sequence is TGTGCTAGTGGTTTAGAGGGTGGCGGCAATCAGCCCCAGCATTTT. Encoded protein: CASGLEGGGNQPQHF.

The CDR3: CASRTNSYNEQFF. The CDR3 nucleotides are TGTGCCAGCAGAACTAATTCCTACAATGAGCAGTTCTTC. The chain employs TRBV2 and TRBJ2-1; no definite D call. Trimming left V 6 bases short and J 1 base short, with 7 bases between. Germline values: CDR1 SNHLY, CDR2 FYNNEI. This CDR3 has 13 amino acids.

In nucleotides, the CDR3 is TGCAGCGTCTCAGGAGGGAGGGTGTCCTACAATGAGCAGTTCTTC. Residues: CSVSGGRVSYNEQFF. The chain has TRBV29-1 and TRBJ2-1, with 7 bases that match TRBD2. Per germline, CDR1 SQVTM and CDR2 ANQGSEA. The length of the CDR3 is 15 residues. V trimming: 6 bases; J trimming: 1 base; junction bases outside the gene matches: 9.

The chain links TRBV7-8 to TRBJ1-5; TRBD1 agrees at 9 bases. The CDR3 length is 14 residues. The V gene's germline CDR1 is SGHVS and CDR2 FQNEAQ. J lost 5 bases, V lost 5 bases, and 4 bases had no gene match. For the CDR3, the DNA is TGTGCCAGCAGCCTAAGGACAGGGGATCAGCCCCAGCATTTT. This sequence encodes CASSLRTGDQPQHF.

V is TRBV7-2 and J is TRBJ2-5; a possible D gene is TRBD2 (5 bases). This CDR3 is 16 amino acids long. V gave up 1 base and J gave up 5 bases, with 17 bases separating them. Germline-derived CDR1 and CDR2 are SGHTA and FQGNSA. CDR3 coding DNA: TGTGCCAGCAGCTTAGGGAGAGCGGTCAGGAGGGAGACCCAGTACTTC. It codes for CASSLGRAVRRETQYF. Full variable domain (rest looked up from reference TRBV7-2 and TRBJ2-5): GAGVSQSPSNKVTEKGKDVELRCDPISGHTALYWYRQSLGQGLEFLIYFQGNSAPDKSGLPSDRFSAERTGGSVSTLTIQRTQQEDSAVYLCASSLGRAVRRETQYFGPGTRLLVL.

The gene calls are TRBV13 and TRBJ2-7, with D tentatively TRBD1 (5 bases). CDR1 and CDR2 from the germline V gene are PRHDT and FYEKMQ (reference sequence). The CDR3 is 14 residues long. Trimming stripped 4 bases from V and 0 bases from J, with 10 bases between. The CDR3 nucleotides are TGTGCCAGCAGCTCCTCGGACACCTCCTACGAGCAGTACTTC. It is translated as CASSSSDTSYEQYF.

This clone was observed a handful of times. The chain links TRBV5-1 to TRBJ2-1; maybe TRBD1 (5 bases). The V gene's germline CDR1 is SGHRS and CDR2 YFSETQ. The CDR3 is 14 amino acids. Trimming removed 0 bases from V and 2 bases from J, with 6 bases in between. The CDR3 loop reads CASSLGQTYNEQFF. CDR3 coding DNA: TGCGCCAGCAGCTTGGGACAGACCTACAATGAGCAGTTCTTC. Using reference TRBV5-1 and TRBJ2-1 for the parts outside the CDR3, the full variable domain is KAGVTQTPRYLIKTRGQQVTLSCSPISGHRSVSWYQQTPGQGLQFLFEYFSETQRNKGNFPGRFSGRQFSNSRSEMNVSTLELGDSALYLCASSLGQTYNEQFFGPGTRLTVL.

This clone was observed a few times. The rearrangement joins TRBV30 to TRBJ2-7; 11 bases agree with TRBD1. CDR1 is GTSNPN and CDR2 is SVGIG in the germline V gene (reference sequence). V was clipped by 0 bases and J by 1 base; unmatched bases: 2. This CDR3 is 15 amino acids long. The CDR3 sequence is CAWSVGTGGSYEQYF. The CDR3 nucleotides read TGTGCCTGGAGTGTCGGGACAGGGGGTTCCTACGAGCAGTACTTC.

The J gene is TRBJ1-4, the V gene TRBV9; 7 nucleotides agree with TRBD1. Trimming removed 3 bases from V and 3 bases from J; junction bases left unmatched: 2. The CDR3 is made up of 14 amino acids. The V gene's germline CDR1 is SGDLS and CDR2 YYNGEE. CDR3: CASSEGQPNEKLFF. The CDR3 DNA is TGTGCCAGCAGCGAGGGACAGCCTAATGAAAAACTGTTTTTT.

This clone came up once. The rearrangement joins TRBV7-2 to TRBJ2-1; 10 bases agree with TRBD2. Losses at the gene ends were 2 bases for V and 7 bases for J; bases not matched to a gene: 11. This CDR3 region has 17 residues. Germline V gene sequence: CDR1 SGHTA, CDR2 FQGNSA. Here the CDR3 DNA reads TGTGCCAGCAGCTTAAAGGGGGCGGGACTAGCGATTAATGAGCAGTTCTTC. Encoded protein: CASSLKGAGLAINEQFF.

The gene calls are TRBV18 and TRBJ1-5; D call uncertain. Germline loops: CDR1 KGHSH, CDR2 LQKENI. This CDR3 region has 12 residues. V lost 6 bases to trimming and J lost 6 bases, with 9 bases between them. The CDR3 region has the DNA TGTGCCAGCTCGCACGACATTCAGCCCCAGCATTTT. Translating it yields CASSHDIQPQHF. The variable domain in full, completed from reference TRBV18 and TRBJ1-5, reads NAGVMQNPRHLVRRRGQEARLRCSPMKGHSHVYWYRQLPEEGLKFMVYLQKENIIDESGMPKERFSAEFPKEGPSILRIQQVVRGDSAAYFCASSHDIQPQHFGDGTRLSIL.

This clone was detected a few times. The chain combines TRBV28 with TRBJ2-5; maybe TRBD2 (5 bases). This CDR3 has 15 amino acids. Trimming took 1 base from V and 1 from J, leaving 10 bases between them. The germline V gene encodes CDR1 MDHEN and CDR2 SYDVKM. CDR3 protein: CASSLSGTAQETQYF. The CDR3 nucleotides are TGTGCCAGCAGTTTATCGGGAACAGCCCAAGAGACCCAGTACTTC. Looking up the rest from reference TRBV28 and TRBJ2-5 gives the full variable domain: DVKVTQSSRYLVKRTGEKVFLECVQDMDHENMFWYRQDPGLGLRLIYFSYDVKMKEKGDIPEGYSVSREKKERFSLILESASTNQTSMYLCASSLSGTAQETQYFGPGTRLLVL.